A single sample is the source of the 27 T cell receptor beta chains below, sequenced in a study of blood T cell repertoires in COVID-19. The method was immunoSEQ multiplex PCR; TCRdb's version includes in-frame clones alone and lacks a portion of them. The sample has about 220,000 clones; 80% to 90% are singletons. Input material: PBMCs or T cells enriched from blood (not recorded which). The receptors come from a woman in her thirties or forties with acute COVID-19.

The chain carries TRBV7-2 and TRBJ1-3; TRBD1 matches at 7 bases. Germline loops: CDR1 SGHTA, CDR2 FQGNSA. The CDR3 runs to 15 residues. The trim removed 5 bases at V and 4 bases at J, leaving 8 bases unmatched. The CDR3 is CASSEYRGSGNTIYF. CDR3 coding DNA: TGTGCCAGCAGCGAATACAGGGGATCCGGAAACACCATATATTTT.

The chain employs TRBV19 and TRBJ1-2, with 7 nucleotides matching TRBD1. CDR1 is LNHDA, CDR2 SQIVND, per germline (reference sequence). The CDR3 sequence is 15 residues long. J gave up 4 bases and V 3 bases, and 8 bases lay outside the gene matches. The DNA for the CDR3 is TGTGCCAGTAGTATGTCGTCGGCAGGGGGCTATGGCTACACCTTC. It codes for CASSMSSAGGYGYTF.

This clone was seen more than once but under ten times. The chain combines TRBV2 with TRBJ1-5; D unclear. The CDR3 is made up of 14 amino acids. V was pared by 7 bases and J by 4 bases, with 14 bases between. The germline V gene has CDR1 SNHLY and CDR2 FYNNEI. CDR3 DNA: TGTGCCAGCATGGAGGCAGATGCTAATCAGCCCCAGCATTTT. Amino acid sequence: CASMEADANQPQHF.

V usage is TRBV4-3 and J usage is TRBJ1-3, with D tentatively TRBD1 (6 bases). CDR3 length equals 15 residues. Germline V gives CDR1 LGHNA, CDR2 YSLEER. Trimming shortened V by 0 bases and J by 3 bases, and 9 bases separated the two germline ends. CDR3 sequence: CASSQDQGLGNTIYF. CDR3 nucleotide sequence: TGCGCCAGCAGCCAAGATCAGGGGCTTGGAAACACCATATATTTT.

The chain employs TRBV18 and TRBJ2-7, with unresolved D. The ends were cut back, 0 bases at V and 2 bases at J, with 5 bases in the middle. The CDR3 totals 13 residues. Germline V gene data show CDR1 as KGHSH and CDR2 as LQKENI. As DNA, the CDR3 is TGTGCCAGCTCACCACCACAACCCTACGAGCAGTACTTC. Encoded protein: CASSPPQPYEQYF.

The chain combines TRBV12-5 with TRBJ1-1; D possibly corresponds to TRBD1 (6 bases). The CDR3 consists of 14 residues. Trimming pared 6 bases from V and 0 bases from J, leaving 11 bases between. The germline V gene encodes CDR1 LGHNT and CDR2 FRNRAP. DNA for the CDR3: TGTGCTAGTGGCCGCGGACAGTTGAACACTGAAGCTTTCTTT. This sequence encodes CASGRGQLNTEAFF.

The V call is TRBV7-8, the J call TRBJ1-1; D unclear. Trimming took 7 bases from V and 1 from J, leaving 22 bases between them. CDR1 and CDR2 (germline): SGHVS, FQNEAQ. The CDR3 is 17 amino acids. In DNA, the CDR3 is TGTGCCAGCATCGATTCCTCGATCGGAGGCAGGAACACTGAAGCTTTCTTT. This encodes CASIDSSIGGRNTEAFF.

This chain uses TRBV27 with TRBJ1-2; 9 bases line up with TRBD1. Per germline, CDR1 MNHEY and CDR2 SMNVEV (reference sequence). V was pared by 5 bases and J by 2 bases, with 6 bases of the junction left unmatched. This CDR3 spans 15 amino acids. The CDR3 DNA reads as TGTGCCAGCAGTCCCGGGGGACAGGGAAACTATGGCTACACCTTC. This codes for CASSPGGQGNYGYTF.

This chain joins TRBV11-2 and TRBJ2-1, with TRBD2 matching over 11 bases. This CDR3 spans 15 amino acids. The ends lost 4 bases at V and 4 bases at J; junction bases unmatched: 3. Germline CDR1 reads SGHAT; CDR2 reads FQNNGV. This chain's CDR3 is CASSSGLAVYNEQFF. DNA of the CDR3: TGTGCCAGCAGCTCGGGACTAGCGGTGTACAATGAGCAGTTCTTC.

The CDR3: CASSYSEENTEAFF. In nucleotides, the CDR3 is TGTGCCAGCAGTTACTCCGAGGAGAACACTGAAGCTTTCTTT. The chain joins TRBV6-5 to TRBJ1-1; D remains unclear. This CDR3 contains 14 residues. Trimming cost V 0 bases and J 1 base, with 6 bases left between them. CDR1 and CDR2 (germline): MNHEY, SVGAGI.

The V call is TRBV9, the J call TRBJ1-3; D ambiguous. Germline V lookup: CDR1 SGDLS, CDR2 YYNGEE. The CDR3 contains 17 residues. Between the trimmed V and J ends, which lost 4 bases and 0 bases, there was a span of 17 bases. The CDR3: CASSLTAGSLSGNTIYF. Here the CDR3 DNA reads TGTGCCAGCAGCCTAACCGCAGGATCCCTCTCTGGAAACACCATATATTTT. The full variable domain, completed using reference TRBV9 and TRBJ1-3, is DSGVTQTPKHLITATGQRVTLRCSPRSGDLSVYWYQQSLDQGLQFLIQYYNGEERAKGNILERFSAQQFPDLHSELNLSSLELGDSALYFCASSLTAGSLSGNTIYFGEGSWLTVV.

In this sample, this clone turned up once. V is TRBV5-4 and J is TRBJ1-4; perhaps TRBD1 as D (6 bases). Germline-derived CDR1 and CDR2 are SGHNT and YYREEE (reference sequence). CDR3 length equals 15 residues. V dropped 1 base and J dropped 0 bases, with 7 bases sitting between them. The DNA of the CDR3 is TGTGCCAGCAGCTTGACAGGGTCAACTAATGAAAAACTGTTTTTT. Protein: CASSLTGSTNEKLFF.

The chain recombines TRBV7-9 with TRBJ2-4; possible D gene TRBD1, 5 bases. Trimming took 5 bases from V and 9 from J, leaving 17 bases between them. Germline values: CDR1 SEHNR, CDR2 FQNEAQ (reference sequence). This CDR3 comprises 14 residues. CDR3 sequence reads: CASSHRQQRSIQYF. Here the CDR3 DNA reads TGTGCCAGCAGCCACCGACAGCAAAGGAGCATTCAGTACTTC.

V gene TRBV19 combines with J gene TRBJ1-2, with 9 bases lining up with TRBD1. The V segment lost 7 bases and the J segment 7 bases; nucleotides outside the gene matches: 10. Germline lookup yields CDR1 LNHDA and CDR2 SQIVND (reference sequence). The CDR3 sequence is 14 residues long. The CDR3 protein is CASTLTGGFGGYTF. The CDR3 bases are TGTGCCAGTACCCTTACAGGGGGCTTCGGTGGCTACACCTTC.

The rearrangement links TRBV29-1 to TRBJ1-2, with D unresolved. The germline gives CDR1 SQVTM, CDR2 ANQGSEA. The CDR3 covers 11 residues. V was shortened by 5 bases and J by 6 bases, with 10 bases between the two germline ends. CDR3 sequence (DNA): TGCAGCGTTCCGAGTCCCCATGGCTACACCTTC. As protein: CSVPSPHGYTF.

CDR3 in DNA: TGTGCCAGCAGCTCGCAGGGTCCTTACATGAACACTGAAGCTTTCTTT. It is translated as CASSSQGPYMNTEAFF. V gene TRBV7-3 combines with J gene TRBJ1-1, with D tentatively TRBD1 (5 bases). The germline V gene encodes CDR1 SGHTA and CDR2 FQGTGA. V was cut by 4 bases and J by 0 bases, with 15 bases left in between. CDR3 size: 16 residues.

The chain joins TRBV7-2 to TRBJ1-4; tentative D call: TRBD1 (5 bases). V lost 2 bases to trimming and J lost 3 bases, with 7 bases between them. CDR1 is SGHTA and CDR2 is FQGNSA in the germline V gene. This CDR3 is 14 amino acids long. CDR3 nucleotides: TGTGCCAGCAGCTTACCGGGGGCTAATGAAAAACTGTTTTTT. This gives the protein CASSLPGANEKLFF.

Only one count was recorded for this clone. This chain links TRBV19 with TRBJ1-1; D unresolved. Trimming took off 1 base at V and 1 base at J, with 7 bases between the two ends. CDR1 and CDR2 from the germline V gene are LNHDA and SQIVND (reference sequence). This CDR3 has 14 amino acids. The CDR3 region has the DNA TGTGCCAGTAGTATAGTGCCGGGGAACACTGAAGCTTTCTTT. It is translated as CASSIVPGNTEAFF.

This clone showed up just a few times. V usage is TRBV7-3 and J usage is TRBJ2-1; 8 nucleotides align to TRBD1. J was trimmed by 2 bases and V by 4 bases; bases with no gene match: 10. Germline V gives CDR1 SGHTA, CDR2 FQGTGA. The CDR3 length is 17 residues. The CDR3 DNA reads TGTGCCAGCAGCTCCTCAAAAGGACAGGGAACCTACAATGAGCAGTTCTTC. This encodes CASSSSKGQGTYNEQFF.

The CDR3 reads CASSFELRGTEAFF. The DNA of the CDR3 is TGCGCCAGCAGCTTCGAACTGCGGGGCACTGAAGCTTTCTTT. V and J are TRBV5-1 and TRBJ1-1, with no clear D. Germline values: CDR1 SGHRS, CDR2 YFSETQ. This CDR3 is 14 amino acids long. Trimming took 2 bases from V and 4 from J, leaving 12 bases between them.

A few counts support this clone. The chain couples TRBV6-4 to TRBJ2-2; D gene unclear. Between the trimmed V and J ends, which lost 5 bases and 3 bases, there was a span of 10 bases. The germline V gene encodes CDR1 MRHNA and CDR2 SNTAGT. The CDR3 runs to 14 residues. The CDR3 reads CASSTSIDTGELFF. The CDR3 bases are TGTGCCAGCAGTACATCGATCGACACCGGGGAGCTGTTTTTT.

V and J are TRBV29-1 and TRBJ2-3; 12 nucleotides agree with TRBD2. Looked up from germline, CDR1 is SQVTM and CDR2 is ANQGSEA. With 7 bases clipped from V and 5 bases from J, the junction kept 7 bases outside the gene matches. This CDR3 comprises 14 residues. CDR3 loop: CSAGLAGHRDTQYF. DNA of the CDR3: TGCAGCGCCGGACTAGCGGGGCACAGAGATACGCAGTATTTT.

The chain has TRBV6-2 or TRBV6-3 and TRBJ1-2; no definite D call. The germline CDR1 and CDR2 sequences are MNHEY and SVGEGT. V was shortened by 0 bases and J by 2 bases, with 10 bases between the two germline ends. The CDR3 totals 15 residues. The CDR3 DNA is TGTGCCAGCAGTTACTCTCCGGTGGGCAACTATGGCTACACCTTC. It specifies CASSYSPVGNYGYTF.

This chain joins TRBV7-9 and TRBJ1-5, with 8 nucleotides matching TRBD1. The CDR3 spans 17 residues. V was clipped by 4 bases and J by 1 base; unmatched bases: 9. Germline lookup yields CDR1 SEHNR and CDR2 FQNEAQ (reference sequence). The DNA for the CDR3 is TGTGCCAGCAGCTCACGGACAGGGCTGGGCAGCAATCAGCCCCAGCATTTT. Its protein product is CASSSRTGLGSNQPQHF.

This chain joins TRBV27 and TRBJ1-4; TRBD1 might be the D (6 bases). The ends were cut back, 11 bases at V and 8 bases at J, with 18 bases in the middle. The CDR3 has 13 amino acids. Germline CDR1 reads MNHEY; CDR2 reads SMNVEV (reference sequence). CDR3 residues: CAVRQTGREKLFF. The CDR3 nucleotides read TGTGCCGTGCGTCAGACAGGCAGGGAAAAACTGTTTTTT.

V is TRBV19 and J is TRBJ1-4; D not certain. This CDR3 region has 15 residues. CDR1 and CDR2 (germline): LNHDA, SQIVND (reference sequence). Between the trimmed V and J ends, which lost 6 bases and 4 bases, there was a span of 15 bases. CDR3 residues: CASRASGGGNEKLFF. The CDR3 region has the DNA TGTGCCAGTAGAGCATCGGGAGGAGGTAATGAAAAACTGTTTTTT.

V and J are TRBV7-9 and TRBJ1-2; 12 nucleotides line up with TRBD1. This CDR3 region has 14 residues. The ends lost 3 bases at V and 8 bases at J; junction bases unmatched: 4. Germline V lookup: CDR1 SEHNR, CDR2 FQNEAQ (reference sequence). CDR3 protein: CASSLGTGGLGYTF. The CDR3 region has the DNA TGTGCCAGCAGCTTGGGGACAGGGGGCTTGGGCTACACCTTC.